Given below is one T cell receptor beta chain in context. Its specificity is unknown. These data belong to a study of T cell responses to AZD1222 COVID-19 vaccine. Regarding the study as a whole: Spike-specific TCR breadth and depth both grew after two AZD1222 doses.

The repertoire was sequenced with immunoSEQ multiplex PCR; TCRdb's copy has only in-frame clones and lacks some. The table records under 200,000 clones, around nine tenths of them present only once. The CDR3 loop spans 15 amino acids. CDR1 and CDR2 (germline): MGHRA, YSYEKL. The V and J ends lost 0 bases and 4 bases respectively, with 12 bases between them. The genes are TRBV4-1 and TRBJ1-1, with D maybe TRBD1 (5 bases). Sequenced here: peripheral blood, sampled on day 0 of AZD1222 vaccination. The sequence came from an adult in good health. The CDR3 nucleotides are TGCGCCAGCAGCCAAGATGTGGGGCCGGGCACTGAAGCTTTCTTT. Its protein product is CASSQDVGPGTEAFF.